This T cell receptor (beta chain) was retrieved from a study of T cell repertoires in cytomegalovirus infection. The CDR3 covers 13 residues. The germline gives CDR1 MNHEY, CDR2 SVGAGI. Notes on this clonotype: The antigen remains undetermined. The junction differs from germline at one of its ends, possibly a read error.

TCRdb itself ran the reads through MiXCR, one entry per CDR3 protein. The profile shows approximately 1,000,000 distinct CDR3 sequences, 30% to 40% of them singletons. This clonotype originated in a human donor in good health (CMV status not recorded). Some clones in this sample may be carry-over from other donors' samples. Specimen: cultured CD8+ T cells from PBMCs, collected from culture after CMV antigen stimulation. The chain is built from TRBV6-5 and TRBJ2-4; tentatively, D is TRBD1 or TRBD2 (6 bases each). Written as DNA, the CDR3 is TGTGCCAGCAGTTACGCCGGGGGCAACAGTCAGTACTTC. Translation gives CASSYAGGNSQYF.